A single sample is the source of the 4 T cell receptor beta chains below, sequenced in a study of T cell responses to AZD1222 COVID-19 vaccine. Sequencing was performed with immunoSEQ multiplex PCR; in TCRdb, only in-frame clones are kept and a portion is missing. The repertoire holds 60,000 to 80,000 clones, with roughly 85% as singletons. Source: peripheral blood, taken on day 0 of AZD1222 vaccination. These receptors were collected from an adult in good health.

The genes are TRBV5-1 and TRBJ1-1, with D perhaps matching TRBD1 (5 bases). Germline lookup yields CDR1 SGHRS and CDR2 YFSETQ. Trimming left V 0 bases short and J 5 bases short, with 11 bases between. This CDR3 spans 14 amino acids. CDR3 sequence reads: CASSLARGRTEAFF. Written as DNA, the CDR3 is TGCGCCAGCAGCTTGGCAAGGGGACGTACTGAAGCTTTCTTT.

The chain is built from TRBV9 and TRBJ1-1, with D unclear. Germline V lookup: CDR1 SGDLS, CDR2 YYNGEE. V gave up 0 bases and J gave up 5 bases, with 8 bases separating them. CDR3 length equals 13 residues. The CDR3 region has the DNA TGTGCCAGCAGCGTAGCTGAGAGGACTGAAGCTTTCTTT. Its protein is CASSVAERTEAFF.

This sequence joins TRBV10-3 and TRBJ1-2; 8 nucleotides agree with TRBD1. This CDR3 spans 13 amino acids. J lost 7 bases, V lost 6 bases, and 7 bases had no gene match. The V gene's germline CDR1 is ENHRY and CDR2 SYGVKD. The CDR3 region is CAISFGQGGGYTF. The CDR3 nucleotides are TGTGCCATCAGCTTTGGACAGGGCGGTGGCTACACCTTC.

The CDR3 loop is CASSIIQGDYGYTF. In DNA, the CDR3 is TGTGCCAGTAGTATTATTCAGGGTGACTATGGCTACACCTTC. The V and J genes are TRBV19 and TRBJ1-2; D perhaps matches TRBD1 (5 bases). CDR3 length equals 14 residues. Trimming shortened V by 3 bases and J by 3 bases, and 11 bases separated the two germline ends. Germline assignment: CDR1 LNHDA and CDR2 SQIVND (reference sequence).